These T cell receptor beta chains were read from a single sample in a study of vaccination and CD4 T cells after COVID-19. A single record per CDR3 protein comes from TCRdb applying MiXCR to the PCR reads. Here the sample spans around 19,000 distinct CDR3 sequences, about 52% being singletons. These receptors have no known antigen. Sequencing was carried out using CD4+ T cells from blood, cultured in vitro. All receptors come from a human donor who had recovered from COVID-19. CDR3s include the opening cysteine and the closing phenylalanine or tryptophan. The order of the fields is clone size, V gene, D gene, J gene, CDR3 protein, CDR3 DNA. The D gene is left open where the match is weak. Clone sizes are given selectively: once, few, many, or a class where the clone is expanded.

abundance: NA
v_gene: TRBV29-1
d_gene: NA
j_gene: TRBJ1-2
CDR3aa: CSVEDRLRGQRFPYGYTF
CDR3nt: TGCAGCGTTGAAGATCGTCTTAGAGGACAGCGGTTTCCCTATGGCTACACCTTC

abundance: few
v_gene: TRBV6-2/TRBV6-3
d_gene: TRBD1
j_gene: TRBJ2-5
CDR3aa: CASSPTGEETQYF
CDR3nt: TGTGCCAGCAGTCCCACAGGGGAAGAGACCCAGTACTTC

abundance: NA
v_gene: TRBV7-2
d_gene: TRBD1
j_gene: TRBJ1-2
CDR3aa: CASSLTDRGVDGYTF
CDR3nt: TGTGCCAGCAGCTTAACGGACAGGGGTGTGGATGGCTACACCTTC

abundance: NA
v_gene: TRBV7-2
d_gene: NA
j_gene: TRBJ2-5
CDR3aa: CASSSGETQYF
CDR3nt: TGTGCCAGCAGCTCCGGAGAGACCCAGTACTTC

abundance: NA
v_gene: TRBV11-2
d_gene: TRBD2
j_gene: TRBJ2-2
CDR3aa: CASSWTSGSPGELFF
CDR3nt: TGTGCCAGCAGCTGGACTAGCGGGAGCCCCGGGGAGCTGTTTTTT

abundance: NA
v_gene: TRBV5-4
d_gene: TRBD2
j_gene: TRBJ2-1
CDR3aa: CASSLRTSGYNEQFF
CDR3nt: TGTGCCAGCAGCTTGCGGACTAGCGGTTACAATGAGCAGTTCTTC

abundance: NA
v_gene: TRBV30
d_gene: TRBD2
j_gene: TRBJ2-3
CDR3aa: CAWGLAGGADTQYF
CDR3nt: TGTGCCTGGGGACTAGCGGGAGGCGCAGATACGCAGTATTTT

abundance: NA
v_gene: TRBV14
d_gene: NA
j_gene: TRBJ2-1
CDR3aa: CASSREGTFYNEQFF
CDR3nt: TGTGCCAGCAGCCGAGAGGGGACTTTCTACAATGAGCAGTTCTTC

abundance: NA
v_gene: TRBV7-2
d_gene: TRBD1
j_gene: TRBJ2-5
CDR3aa: CASSLDRGLRETQYF
CDR3nt: TGTGCCAGCAGCTTAGATAGGGGGCTGAGGGAGACCCAGTACTTC

abundance: NA
v_gene: TRBV6-1
d_gene: NA
j_gene: TRBJ1-6
CDR3aa: CASRGGTHNNSPLHF
CDR3nt: TGTGCCAGCAGAGGAGGGACACACAATAATTCACCCCTCCACTTT

abundance: NA
v_gene: TRBV30
d_gene: NA
j_gene: TRBJ1-3
CDR3aa: CAWRGSGNTIYF
CDR3nt: TGTGCCTGGAGGGGGTCGGGAAACACCATATATTTT

abundance: NA
v_gene: TRBV6-1
d_gene: TRBD1
j_gene: TRBJ1-2
CDR3aa: CASSEASGADRNYGYTF
CDR3nt: TGTGCCAGCAGTGAAGCCTCTGGGGCGGACAGGAACTATGGCTACACCTTC

abundance: NA
v_gene: TRBV6-5
d_gene: NA
j_gene: TRBJ2-7
CDR3aa: CASSYLLSGRPYEQYF
CDR3nt: TGTGCCAGCAGTTACCTACTTAGTGGGAGGCCCTACGAGCAGTACTTC

abundance: NA
v_gene: TRBV11-2
d_gene: NA
j_gene: TRBJ1-1
CDR3aa: CASSLGTTEAFF
CDR3nt: TGTGCCAGCAGCCTCGGGACCACTGAAGCTTTCTTT

abundance: NA
v_gene: TRBV20-1
d_gene: TRBD2
j_gene: TRBJ2-2
CDR3aa: CSARALRGRADGELFF
CDR3nt: TGCAGTGCTAGAGCCCTACGAGGGAGGGCCGACGGGGAGCTGTTTTTT

abundance: NA
v_gene: TRBV20-1
d_gene: NA
j_gene: TRBJ2-5
CDR3aa: CSAGDILETQYF
CDR3nt: TGCAGTGCTGGGGACATCCTAGAGACCCAGTACTTC

abundance: NA
v_gene: TRBV9
d_gene: NA
j_gene: TRBJ2-3
CDR3aa: CASSVIGPDTQYF
CDR3nt: TGTGCCAGCAGCGTTATAGGGCCGGATACGCAGTATTTT

abundance: NA
v_gene: TRBV20-1
d_gene: NA
j_gene: TRBJ2-7
CDR3aa: CSASRPMGGQTYEQYF
CDR3nt: TGCAGTGCTAGCAGGCCAATGGGGGGGCAAACCTACGAGCAGTACTTC

abundance: NA
v_gene: TRBV27
d_gene: NA
j_gene: TRBJ2-1
CDR3aa: CASSRRVGRGASGSWDWFF
CDR3nt: NA

abundance: NA
v_gene: TRBV7-9
d_gene: TRBD1
j_gene: TRBJ2-7
CDR3aa: CASSRDRHYEQYF
CDR3nt: TGTGCCAGCAGCCGGGACAGACACTACGAGCAGTACTTC

abundance: NA
v_gene: TRBV29-1
d_gene: TRBD1
j_gene: TRBJ2-7
CDR3aa: CSVSSGPLTGGDPYEQYF
CDR3nt: TGCAGCGTTAGTTCGGGCCCTCTTACAGGGGGCGATCCCTACGAGCAGTACTTC

abundance: NA
v_gene: TRBV10-2
d_gene: NA
j_gene: TRBJ2-5
CDR3aa: CASSDPVVGTQYF
CDR3nt: TGCGCCAGCAGTGATCCGGTCGTGGGGACCCAGTACTTC

abundance: NA
v_gene: TRBV7-9
d_gene: TRBD1
j_gene: TRBJ1-2
CDR3aa: CASSPSGGVGVGYTF
CDR3nt: TGTGCCAGCAGCCCCTCAGGGGGCGTGGGGGTTGGCTACACCTTC

abundance: NA
v_gene: TRBV7-9
d_gene: NA
j_gene: TRBJ1-1
CDR3aa: CASSPAKNTEAFF
CDR3nt: TGTGCCAGCAGCCCAGCGAAGAACACTGAAGCTTTCTTT

abundance: few
v_gene: TRBV7-2
d_gene: NA
j_gene: TRBJ1-1
CDR3aa: CASSLYLARDTEAFF
CDR3nt: TGTGCCAGCAGCTTATACCTGGCAAGAGACACTGAAGCTTTCTTT

abundance: NA
v_gene: TRBV20-1
d_gene: NA
j_gene: TRBJ1-3
CDR3aa: CSARDGEYSGNTIYF
CDR3nt: TGCAGTGCTAGAGATGGAGAATACTCTGGAAACACCATATATTTT

abundance: NA
v_gene: TRBV7-2
d_gene: TRBD2
j_gene: TRBJ2-5
CDR3aa: CASSSTSGRRETQYF
CDR3nt: TGTGCCAGCAGCTCAACTAGCGGGAGGAGAGAGACCCAGTACTTC

abundance: NA
v_gene: TRBV6-1
d_gene: NA
j_gene: TRBJ2-5
CDR3aa: CASSEGNSRGAQYF
CDR3nt: TGTGCCAGCAGTGAGGGGAACTCAAGAGGGGCCCAGTACTTC

abundance: once
v_gene: TRBV11-2
d_gene: NA
j_gene: TRBJ2-1
CDR3aa: CASSLDLVGNEQFF
CDR3nt: TGTGCCAGCAGCTTAGATTTGGTGGGCAATGAGCAGTTCTTC

abundance: few
v_gene: TRBV6-5
d_gene: TRBD1
j_gene: TRBJ2-2
CDR3aa: CASSYTDRGSRELFF
CDR3nt: TGTGCCAGCAGTTACACTGACAGGGGCTCTCGGGAGCTGTTTTTT

abundance: few
v_gene: TRBV28
d_gene: TRBD2
j_gene: TRBJ2-5
CDR3aa: CASSLFKAGVPETQYF
CDR3nt: TGTGCCAGCAGTCTCTTTAAGGCGGGAGTCCCAGAGACCCAGTACTTC

abundance: NA
v_gene: TRBV19
d_gene: NA
j_gene: TRBJ2-7
CDR3aa: CASSPSGRGSYEQYF
CDR3nt: TGTGCCAGTAGTCCCTCAGGTAGAGGATCCTACGAGCAGTACTTC

abundance: NA
v_gene: TRBV7-2
d_gene: NA
j_gene: TRBJ1-2
CDR3aa: CASSLDGSYGYTF
CDR3nt: TGTGCCAGCAGCTTAGACGGCAGCTATGGCTACACCTTC

abundance: NA
v_gene: TRBV20-1
d_gene: TRBD1
j_gene: TRBJ2-2
CDR3aa: CSARASSVGQGIDGELFF
CDR3nt: TGCAGTGCTAGGGCATCCAGCGTGGGACAGGGGATCGACGGGGAGCTGTTTTTT

abundance: few
v_gene: TRBV6-1
d_gene: NA
j_gene: TRBJ2-2
CDR3aa: CASRSRGGPGELFF
CDR3nt: TGTGCCAGCAGAAGCAGAGGGGGGCCCGGGGAGCTGTTTTTT

abundance: few
v_gene: TRBV28
d_gene: NA
j_gene: TRBJ1-2
CDR3aa: CASRSRVGGYTF
CDR3nt: TGTGCCAGCAGAAGCCGGGTTGGAGGCTACACCTTC

abundance: NA
v_gene: TRBV6-2/TRBV6-3
d_gene: NA
j_gene: TRBJ1-6
CDR3aa: CASKFRQGNNSPLHF
CDR3nt: TGTGCCAGCAAGTTCCGCCAGGGGAATAATTCACCCCTCCACTTT

abundance: NA
v_gene: TRBV28
d_gene: NA
j_gene: TRBJ1-1
CDR3aa: CASSRGTKNTEAFF
CDR3nt: TGTGCCAGCAGCCGCGGGACAAAGAACACTGAAGCTTTCTTT

abundance: once
v_gene: TRBV7-2
d_gene: NA
j_gene: TRBJ2-2
CDR3aa: CASSSRNTGELFF
CDR3nt: TGTGCCAGCAGCTCAAGAAACACCGGGGAGCTGTTTTTT

abundance: NA
v_gene: TRBV4-1
d_gene: NA
j_gene: TRBJ2-7
CDR3aa: CASSQELMFTYEQYF
CDR3nt: TGCGCCAGCAGCCAAGAATTAATGTTCACCTACGAGCAGTACTTC

abundance: NA
v_gene: TRBV7-8
d_gene: TRBD1
j_gene: TRBJ1-1
CDR3aa: CASSYRDRALGAFF
CDR3nt: TGTGCCAGCAGCTACCGGGACAGGGCTCTGGGAGCTTTCTTT

abundance: few
v_gene: TRBV25-1
d_gene: TRBD1
j_gene: TRBJ1-1
CDR3aa: CASSDRAGAFF
CDR3nt: TGTGCCAGCAGCGACAGGGCGGGGGCTTTCTTT